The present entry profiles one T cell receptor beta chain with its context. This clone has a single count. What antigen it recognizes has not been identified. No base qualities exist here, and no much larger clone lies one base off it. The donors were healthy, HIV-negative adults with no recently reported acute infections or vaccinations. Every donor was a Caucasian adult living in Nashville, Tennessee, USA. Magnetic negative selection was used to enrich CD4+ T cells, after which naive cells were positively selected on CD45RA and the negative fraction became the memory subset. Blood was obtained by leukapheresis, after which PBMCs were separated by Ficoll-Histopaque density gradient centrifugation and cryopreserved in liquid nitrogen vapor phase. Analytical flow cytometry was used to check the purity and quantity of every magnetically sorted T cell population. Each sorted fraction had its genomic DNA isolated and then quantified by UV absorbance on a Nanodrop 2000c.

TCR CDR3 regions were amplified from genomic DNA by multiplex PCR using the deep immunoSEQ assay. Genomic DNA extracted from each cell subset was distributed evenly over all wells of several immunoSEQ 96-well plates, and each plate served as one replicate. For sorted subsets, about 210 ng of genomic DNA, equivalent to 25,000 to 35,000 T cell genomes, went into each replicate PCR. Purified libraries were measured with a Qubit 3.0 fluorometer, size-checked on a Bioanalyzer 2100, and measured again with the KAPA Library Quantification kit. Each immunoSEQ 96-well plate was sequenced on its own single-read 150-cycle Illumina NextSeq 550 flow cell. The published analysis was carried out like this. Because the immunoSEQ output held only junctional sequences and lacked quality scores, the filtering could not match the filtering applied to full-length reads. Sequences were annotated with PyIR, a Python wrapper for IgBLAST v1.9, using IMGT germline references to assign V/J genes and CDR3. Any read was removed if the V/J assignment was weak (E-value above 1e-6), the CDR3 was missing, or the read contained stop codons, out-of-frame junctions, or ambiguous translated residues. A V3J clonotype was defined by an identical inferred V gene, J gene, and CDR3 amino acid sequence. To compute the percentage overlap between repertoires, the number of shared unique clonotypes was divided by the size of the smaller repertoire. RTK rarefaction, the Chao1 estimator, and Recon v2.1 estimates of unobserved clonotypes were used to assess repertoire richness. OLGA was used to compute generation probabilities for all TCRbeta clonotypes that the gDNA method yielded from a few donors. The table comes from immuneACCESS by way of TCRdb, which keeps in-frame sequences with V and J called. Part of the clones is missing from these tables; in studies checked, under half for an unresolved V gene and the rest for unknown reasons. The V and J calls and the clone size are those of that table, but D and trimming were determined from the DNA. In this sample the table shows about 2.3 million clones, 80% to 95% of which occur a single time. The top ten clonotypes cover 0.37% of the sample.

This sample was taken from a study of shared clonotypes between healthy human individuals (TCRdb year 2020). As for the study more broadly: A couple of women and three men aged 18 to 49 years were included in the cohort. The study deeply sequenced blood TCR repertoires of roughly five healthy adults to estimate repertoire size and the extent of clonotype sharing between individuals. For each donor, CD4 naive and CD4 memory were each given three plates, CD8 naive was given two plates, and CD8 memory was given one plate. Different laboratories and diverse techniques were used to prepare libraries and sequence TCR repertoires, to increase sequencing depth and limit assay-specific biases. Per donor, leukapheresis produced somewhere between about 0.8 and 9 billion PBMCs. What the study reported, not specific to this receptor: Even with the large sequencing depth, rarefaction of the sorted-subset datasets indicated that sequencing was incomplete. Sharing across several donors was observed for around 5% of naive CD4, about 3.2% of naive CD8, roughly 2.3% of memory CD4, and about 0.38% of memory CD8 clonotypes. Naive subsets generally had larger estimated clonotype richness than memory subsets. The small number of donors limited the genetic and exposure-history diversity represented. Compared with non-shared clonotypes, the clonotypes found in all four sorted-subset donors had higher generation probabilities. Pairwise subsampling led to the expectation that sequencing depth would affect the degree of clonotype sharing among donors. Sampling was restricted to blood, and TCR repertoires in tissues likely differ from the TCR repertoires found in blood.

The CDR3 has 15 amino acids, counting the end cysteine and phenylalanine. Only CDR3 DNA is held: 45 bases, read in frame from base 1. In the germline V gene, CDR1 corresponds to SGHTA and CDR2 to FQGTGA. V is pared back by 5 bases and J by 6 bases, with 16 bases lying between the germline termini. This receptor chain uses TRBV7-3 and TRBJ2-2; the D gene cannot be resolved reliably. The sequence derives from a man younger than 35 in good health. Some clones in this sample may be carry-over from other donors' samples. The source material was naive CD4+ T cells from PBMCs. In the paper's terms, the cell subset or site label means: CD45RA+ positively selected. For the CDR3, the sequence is CASSPPPRMAGELFF. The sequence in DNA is TGTGCCAGCAGCCCGCCGCCGCGGATGGCCGGGGAGCTGTTTTTT.